This TCR beta chain originates from a study of blood T cell repertoires in COVID-19 (dated by TCRdb to the early 2020s). A note on the overall study: The collaborator samples originated in the United States, Italy and Spain and spanned the acute and convalescent phases of COVID-19. The material from the prospective study consisted of cDNA or gDNA derived from T cells, B-cell-depleted T cells, or PBMCs. The dataset comprised deeply sampled blood TCRbeta repertoires from subjects exposed to, actively infected with, or recovered from COVID-19. A freely available public database, intended as a resource for researchers studying the immune response to SARS-CoV-2, is where the repertoires were released. The samples were drawn from two sources: the first 160 participants of the ongoing ImmuneRACE study, and fewer than 1,500 subjects contributed by 6 global collaborators. The sample metadata nearly always contained a de-identified subject ID, COVID-19 status, age in years and sex. Where HLA class I and class II types were available, the types were taken from metadata supplied by the sample provider, not from assay-based typing. Study-wide conclusions, independent of this receptor: Clinical and demographic metadata were provided uncurated, with the amount varying by source and participant.

From the germline V gene, CDR1 is MDHEN and CDR2 is SYDVKM. V and J lose 5 bases and 4 bases, and a span of 14 bases separates them. The CDR3, cysteine through phenylalanine, is 15 amino acids long. Only the CDR3 portion is preserved as DNA: 45 bases, with reading frame beginning at the first base. TCRbeta CDR3 regions were amplified from genomic DNA using the immunoSEQ Assay, a bias-controlled multiplex PCR. In the paper's pipeline: The number of nucleated cells in each sample was estimated by amplification of reference gene primers within the assay. Sequence reads were collapsed and filtered to measure the absolute abundance of every unique TCRbeta CDR3 rearrangement. For each sample, productive Simpson clonality was calculated as the square root of Simpson's diversity index over productive rearrangements. Held by TCRdb, this immuneACCESS table contains in-frame sequences only and omits some clones. Under half of the omission traces to an unresolved V gene where checked; the cause of the rest is unknown. The DNA was the basis for D and trimming; V, J and clone size are from that table. A total of 150,000 to 180,000 clones appear in this sample, roughly nine tenths of them only once. The top ten constitute 0.55% of the sample.

Each collaborating institution followed its own protocols to collect whole blood in K2EDTA tubes. For TCRbeta analysis, collaborator samples were shipped as frozen whole blood, as isolated PBMCs, or as DNA extracted from either sample type. As regards this clone: The antigen it binds to is not known. Base qualities are not recorded, but no much larger clone differs from it by a single base.

The chain is encoded by TRBV28 joined to TRBJ1-4; the D gene cannot be resolved reliably. This sequence was found in a man aged 45-60 years with acute or convalescent COVID-19. The sequencing input was peripheral blood. The base sequence is TGTGCCAGCAGTGCCCCCGGGAGAAATAATGAAAAACTGTTTTTT. Its protein product is CASSAPGRNNEKLFF.